The present T cell receptor (beta chain) was sequenced within a study of cytomegalovirus exposure and HLA in healthy donors. This clone was seen once. Antigen unknown. J gave up 5 bases and V 3 bases, and 10 bases lay outside the gene matches. The CDR3 extends over 16 amino acids. Germline CDR1 ENHRY, CDR2 SYGVKD. Findings and limits, study-wide: Likely technical artifact: a cluster of highly shared sequence variants. The authors listed 150 to 200 TCR beta chains as cytomegalovirus-associated.

The PCR had 60 Vbeta and 13 Jbeta primers. Under the authors' procedure: An analysis that came later counted tens of millions of unique TCR beta chains, around 12 million shared. TCRdb keeps only in-frame clones here, not all; method: immunoSEQ multiplex PCR. That table is the source of V, J and clone size, and D and trimming were worked out from the DNA. There are 100,000 to 120,000 clones in the sample; over 75% occur only once, and 6.9% lies in the top ten. At the time of sampling, donors were nominally healthy, though unrecorded immune exposures were likely. This chain uses TRBV10-3 with TRBJ2-7; 10 bases line up with TRBD1. The source of this sequence is a man aged 25-40 years in good health and CMV-seropositive. Sequencing was done on a sample of PBMCs. CDR3 DNA sequence: TGTGCCATCAGTGACCCGAGGACAGGGGGTGAGAACGAGCAGTACTTC. Protein product: CAISDPRTGGENEQYF.